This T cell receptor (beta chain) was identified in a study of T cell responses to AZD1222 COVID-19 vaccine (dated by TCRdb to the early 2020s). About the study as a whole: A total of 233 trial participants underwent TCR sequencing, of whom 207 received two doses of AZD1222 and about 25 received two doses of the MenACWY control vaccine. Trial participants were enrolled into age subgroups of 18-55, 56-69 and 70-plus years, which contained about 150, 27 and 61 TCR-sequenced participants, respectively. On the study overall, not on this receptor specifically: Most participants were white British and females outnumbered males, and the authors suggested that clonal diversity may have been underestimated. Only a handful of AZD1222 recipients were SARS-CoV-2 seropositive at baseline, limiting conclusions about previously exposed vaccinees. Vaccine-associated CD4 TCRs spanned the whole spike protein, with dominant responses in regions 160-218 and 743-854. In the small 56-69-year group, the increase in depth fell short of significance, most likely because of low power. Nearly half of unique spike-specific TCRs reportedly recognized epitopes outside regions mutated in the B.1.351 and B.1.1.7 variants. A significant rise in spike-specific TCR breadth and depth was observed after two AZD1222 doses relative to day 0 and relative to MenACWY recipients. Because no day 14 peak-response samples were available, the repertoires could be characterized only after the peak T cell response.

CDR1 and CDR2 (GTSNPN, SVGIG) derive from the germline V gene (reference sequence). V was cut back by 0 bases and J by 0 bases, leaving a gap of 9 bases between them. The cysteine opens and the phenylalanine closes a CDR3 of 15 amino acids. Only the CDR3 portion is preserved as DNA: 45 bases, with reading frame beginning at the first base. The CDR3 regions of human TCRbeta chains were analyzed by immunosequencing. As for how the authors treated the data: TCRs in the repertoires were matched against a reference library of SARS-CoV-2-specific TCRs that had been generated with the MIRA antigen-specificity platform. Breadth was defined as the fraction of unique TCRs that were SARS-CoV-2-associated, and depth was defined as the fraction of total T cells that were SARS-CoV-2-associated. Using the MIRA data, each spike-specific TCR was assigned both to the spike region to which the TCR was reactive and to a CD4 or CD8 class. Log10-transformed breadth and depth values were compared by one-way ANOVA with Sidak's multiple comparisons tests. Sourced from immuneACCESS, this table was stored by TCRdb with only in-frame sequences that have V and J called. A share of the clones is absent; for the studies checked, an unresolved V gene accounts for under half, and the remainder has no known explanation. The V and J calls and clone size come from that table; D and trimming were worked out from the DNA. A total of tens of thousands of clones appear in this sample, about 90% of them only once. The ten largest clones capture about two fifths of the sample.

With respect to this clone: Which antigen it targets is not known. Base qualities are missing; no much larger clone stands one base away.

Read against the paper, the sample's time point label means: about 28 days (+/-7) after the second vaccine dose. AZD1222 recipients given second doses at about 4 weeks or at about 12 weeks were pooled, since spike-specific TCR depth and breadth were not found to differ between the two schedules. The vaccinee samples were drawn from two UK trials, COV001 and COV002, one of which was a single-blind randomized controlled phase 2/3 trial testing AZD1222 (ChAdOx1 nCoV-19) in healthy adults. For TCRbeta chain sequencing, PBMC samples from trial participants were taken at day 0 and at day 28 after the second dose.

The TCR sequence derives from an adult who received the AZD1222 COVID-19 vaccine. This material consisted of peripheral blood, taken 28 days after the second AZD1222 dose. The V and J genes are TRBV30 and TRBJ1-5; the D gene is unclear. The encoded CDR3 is CAWSVRQHSNQPQHF. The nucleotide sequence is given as TGTGCCTGGAGTGTACGACAACATAGCAATCAGCCCCAGCATTTT. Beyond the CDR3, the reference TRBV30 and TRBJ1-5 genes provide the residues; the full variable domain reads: SQTIHQWPATLVQPVGSPLSLECTVEGTSNPNLYWYRQAAGRGLQLLFYSVGIGQISSEVPQNLSASRPQDRQFILSSKKLLLSDSGFYLCAWSVRQHSNQPQHFGDGTRLSIL.